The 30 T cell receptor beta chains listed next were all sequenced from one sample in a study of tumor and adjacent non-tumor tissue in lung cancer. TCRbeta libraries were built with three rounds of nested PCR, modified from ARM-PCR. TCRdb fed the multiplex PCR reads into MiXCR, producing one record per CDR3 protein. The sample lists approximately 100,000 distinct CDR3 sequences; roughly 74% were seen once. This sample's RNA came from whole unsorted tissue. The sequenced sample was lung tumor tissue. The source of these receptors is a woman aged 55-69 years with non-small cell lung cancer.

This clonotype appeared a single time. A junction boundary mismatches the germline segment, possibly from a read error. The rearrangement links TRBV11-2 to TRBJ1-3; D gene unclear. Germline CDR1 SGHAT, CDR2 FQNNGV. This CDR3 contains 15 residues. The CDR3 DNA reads TGTCCCAGCAGCTTATCCTCCGGCCGCTTGTACACTATATATTTT. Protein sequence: CPSSLSSGRLYTIYF.

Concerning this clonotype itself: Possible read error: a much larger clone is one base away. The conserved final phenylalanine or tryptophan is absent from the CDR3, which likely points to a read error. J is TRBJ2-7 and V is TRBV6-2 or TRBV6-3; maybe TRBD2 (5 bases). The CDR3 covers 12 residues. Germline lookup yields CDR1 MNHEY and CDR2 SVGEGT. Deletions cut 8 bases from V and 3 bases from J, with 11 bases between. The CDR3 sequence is CASERRGYEQYI. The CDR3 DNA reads TGTGCCAGCGAACGACGGGGCTACGAGCAGTACATC.

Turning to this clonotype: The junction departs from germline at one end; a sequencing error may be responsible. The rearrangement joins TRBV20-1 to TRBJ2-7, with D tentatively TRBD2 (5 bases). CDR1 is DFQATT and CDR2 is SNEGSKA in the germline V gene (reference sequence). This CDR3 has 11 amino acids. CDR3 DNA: TGCAGTGCGAGGGATACCTACGAGCAATACTTC. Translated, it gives CSARDTYEQYF.

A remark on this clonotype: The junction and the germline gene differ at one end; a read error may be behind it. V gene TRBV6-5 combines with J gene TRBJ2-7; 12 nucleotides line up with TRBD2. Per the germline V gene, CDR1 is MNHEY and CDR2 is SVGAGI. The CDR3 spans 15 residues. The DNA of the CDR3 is TGTGACAGCAGCCGCACGACTAGCGGGAGTCACGAGCAGTACTTT. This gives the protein CDSSRTTSGSHEQYF.

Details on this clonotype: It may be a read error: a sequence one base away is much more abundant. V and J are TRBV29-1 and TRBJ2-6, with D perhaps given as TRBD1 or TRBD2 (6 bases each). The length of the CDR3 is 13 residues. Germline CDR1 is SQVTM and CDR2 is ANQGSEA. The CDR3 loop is CSVQGTGTNVLTF. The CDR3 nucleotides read TGCAGCGTTCAGGGGACTGGGACCAACGTCCTGACTTTC.

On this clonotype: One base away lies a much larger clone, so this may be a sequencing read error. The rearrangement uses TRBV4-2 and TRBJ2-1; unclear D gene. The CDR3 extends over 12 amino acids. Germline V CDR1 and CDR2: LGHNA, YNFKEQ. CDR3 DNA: TGTACCAGCAGCCATGAAAACAATGAGCAGTTCTTC. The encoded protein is CTSSHENNEQFF.

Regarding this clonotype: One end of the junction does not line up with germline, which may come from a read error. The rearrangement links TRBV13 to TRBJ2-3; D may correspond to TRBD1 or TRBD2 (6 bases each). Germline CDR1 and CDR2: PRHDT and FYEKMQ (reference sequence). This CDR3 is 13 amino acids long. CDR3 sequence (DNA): TGTACCAGCACTCGGGGGCGCACAGATACGCAGTATTTT. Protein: CTSTRGRTDTQYF.

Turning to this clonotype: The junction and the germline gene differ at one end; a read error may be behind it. CDR3 residues: CASSQGLAGPKANEQLF. The CDR3 DNA reads TGCGCCAGCAGCCAAGGACTAGCGGGACCTAAGGCCAATGAACAGCTCTTC. The chain links TRBV4-3 to TRBJ2-1; 11 bases line up with TRBD2. CDR3 length: 17 amino acids. Germline CDR1 is LGHNA and CDR2 is YSLEER.

The CDR3 DNA reads TGTGCCAGCAGCATGCGGGAGACTGAAGCTTTCTTT. This encodes CASSMRETEAFF. V is TRBV5-4 and J is TRBJ1-1; D gene uncertain. From germline, CDR1 is SGHNT and CDR2 YYREEE (reference sequence). V was cut by 4 bases and J by 5 bases, with 9 bases left in between. The CDR3 sequence is 12 residues long.

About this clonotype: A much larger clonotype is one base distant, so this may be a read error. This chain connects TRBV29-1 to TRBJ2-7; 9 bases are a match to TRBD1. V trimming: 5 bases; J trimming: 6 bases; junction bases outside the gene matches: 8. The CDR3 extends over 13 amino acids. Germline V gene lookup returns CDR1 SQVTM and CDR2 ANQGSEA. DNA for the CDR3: TGCAGCGTTATACAGGGGGCCGCCACCGAGCAGTACTTC. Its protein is CSVIQGAATEQYF.

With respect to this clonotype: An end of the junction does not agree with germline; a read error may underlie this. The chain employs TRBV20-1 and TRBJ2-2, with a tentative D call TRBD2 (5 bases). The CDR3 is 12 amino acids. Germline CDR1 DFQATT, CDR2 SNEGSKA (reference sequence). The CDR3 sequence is CSARLNTWELFF. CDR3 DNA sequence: TGCAGTGCTAGATTGAACACCTGGGAGCTATTTTTT.

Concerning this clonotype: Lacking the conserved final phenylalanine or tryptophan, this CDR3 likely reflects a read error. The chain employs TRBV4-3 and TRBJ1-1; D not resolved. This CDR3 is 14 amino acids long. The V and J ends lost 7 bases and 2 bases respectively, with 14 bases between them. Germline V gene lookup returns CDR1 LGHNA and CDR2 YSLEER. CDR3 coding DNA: TGCGCCAGCACCCTAGACGGCTCTAACACTGAAGCTTTCTCT. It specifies CASTLDGSNTEAFS.

The CDR3 region is CASINPGGQETQYF. As DNA, the CDR3 is TGTGCCAGCATCAACCCCGGTGGGCAAGAGACCCAGTACTTC. This chain links TRBV11-2 with TRBJ2-5; D unclear. Between the trimmed V and J ends, which lost 7 bases and 2 bases, there was a span of 14 bases. The CDR3 runs 14 residues. Germline-derived CDR1 and CDR2 are SGHAT and FQNNGV.

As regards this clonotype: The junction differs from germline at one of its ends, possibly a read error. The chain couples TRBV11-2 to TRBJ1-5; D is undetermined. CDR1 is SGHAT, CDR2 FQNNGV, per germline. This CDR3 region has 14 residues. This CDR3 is CVSSLWCSWQPQHF. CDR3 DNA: TGTGTCAGCAGCTTATGGTGCTCATGGCAGCCCCAGCATTTT.

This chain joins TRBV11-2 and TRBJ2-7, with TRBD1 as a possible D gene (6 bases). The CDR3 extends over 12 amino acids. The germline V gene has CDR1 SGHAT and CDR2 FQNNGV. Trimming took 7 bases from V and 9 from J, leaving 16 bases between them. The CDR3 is CASKQGMNRQYF. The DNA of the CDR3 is TGTGCCAGCAAGCAGGGGATGAATAGGCAGTACTTC. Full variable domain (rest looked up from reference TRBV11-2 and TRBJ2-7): EAGVAQSPRYKIIEKRQSVAFWCNPISGHATLYWYQQILGQGPKLLIQFQNNGVVDDSQLPKDRFSAERLKGVDSTLKIQPAKLEDSAVYLCASKQGMNRQYFGPGTRLTVT.

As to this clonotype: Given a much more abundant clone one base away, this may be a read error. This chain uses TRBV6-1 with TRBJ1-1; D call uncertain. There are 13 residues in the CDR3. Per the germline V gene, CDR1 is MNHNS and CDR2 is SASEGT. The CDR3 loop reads CAISESENTEAFF. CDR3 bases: TGTGCCATCAGTGAATCCGAGAACACTGAAGCTTTCTTT.

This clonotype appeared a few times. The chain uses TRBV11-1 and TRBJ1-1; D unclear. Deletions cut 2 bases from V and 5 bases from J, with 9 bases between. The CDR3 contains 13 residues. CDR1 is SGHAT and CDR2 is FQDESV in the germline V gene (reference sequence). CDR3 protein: CASSLNGRTEAFF. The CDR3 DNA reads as TGTGCCAGCAGCTTAAACGGACGGACTGAAGCTTTCTTT.

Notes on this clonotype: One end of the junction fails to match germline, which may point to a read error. CDR3 region: CASQTDRGTKDFF. The CDR3 nucleotides read TGTGCCAGCCAAACCGACAGGGGAACTAAAGATTTCTTC. The chain links TRBV6-1 to TRBJ1-1; 8 positions agree with TRBD1. The CDR3 is 13 amino acids. CDR1 and CDR2 (germline): MNHNS, SASEGT.

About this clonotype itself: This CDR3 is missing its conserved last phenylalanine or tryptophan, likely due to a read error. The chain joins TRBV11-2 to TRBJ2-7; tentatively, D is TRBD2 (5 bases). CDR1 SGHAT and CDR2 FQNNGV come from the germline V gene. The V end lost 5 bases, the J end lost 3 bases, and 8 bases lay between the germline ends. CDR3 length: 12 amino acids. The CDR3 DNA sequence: TGTGCCAGCAGCGCGGACTGCTACGAGCAGTACTCC. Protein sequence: CASSADCYEQYS.

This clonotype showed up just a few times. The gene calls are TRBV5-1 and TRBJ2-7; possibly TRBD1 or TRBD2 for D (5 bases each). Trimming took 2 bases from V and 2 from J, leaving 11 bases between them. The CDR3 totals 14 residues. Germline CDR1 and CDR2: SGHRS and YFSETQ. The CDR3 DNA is TGCGCCAGCAGCTTAGAGCAGGGAGCCTACGAGCAGTACTTC. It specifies CASSLEQGAYEQYF.

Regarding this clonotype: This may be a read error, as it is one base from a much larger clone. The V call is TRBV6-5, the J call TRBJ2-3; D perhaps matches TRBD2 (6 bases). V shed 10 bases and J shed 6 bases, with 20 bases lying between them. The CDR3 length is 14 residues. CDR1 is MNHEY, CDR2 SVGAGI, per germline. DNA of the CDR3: TGTGCCAACACTCTAGGCGGGGAGGCGGATACGCAGTATTTT. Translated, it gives CANTLGGEADTQYF.

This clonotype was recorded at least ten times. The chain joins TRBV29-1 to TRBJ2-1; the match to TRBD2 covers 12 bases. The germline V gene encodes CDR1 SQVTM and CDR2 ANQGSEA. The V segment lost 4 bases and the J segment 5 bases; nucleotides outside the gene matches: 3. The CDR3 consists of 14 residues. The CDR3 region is CSVGWTSGNNEQFF. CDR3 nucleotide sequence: TGCAGCGTTGGTTGGACTAGCGGGAACAATGAGCAGTTCTTC.

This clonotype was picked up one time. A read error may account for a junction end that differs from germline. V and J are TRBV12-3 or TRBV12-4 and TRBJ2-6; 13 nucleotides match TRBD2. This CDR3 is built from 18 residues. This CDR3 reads CASSFSRLAGGVANDLTF. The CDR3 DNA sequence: TGTGCCAGCAGTTTCAGTAGACTAGCGGGAGGTGTGGCCAACGACCTGACTTTC.

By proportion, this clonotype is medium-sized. CDR3 DNA sequence: TGTGCCAGCAGCTTAGAGCCATCTGGAAACACCATATATTTT. This translates into CASSLEPSGNTIYF. The rearrangement joins TRBV11-2 to TRBJ1-3; D gene ambiguous. Germline V gene data show CDR1 as SGHAT and CDR2 as FQNNGV. Trimming took off 0 bases at V and 1 base at J, with 4 bases between the two ends. The CDR3 extends over 14 amino acids. The full variable domain, with the rest looked up from reference TRBV11-2 and TRBJ1-3, is EAGVAQSPRYKIIEKRQSVAFWCNPISGHATLYWYQQILGQGPKLLIQFQNNGVVDDSQLPKDRFSAERLKGVDSTLKIQPAKLEDSAVYLCASSLEPSGNTIYFGEGSWLTVV.

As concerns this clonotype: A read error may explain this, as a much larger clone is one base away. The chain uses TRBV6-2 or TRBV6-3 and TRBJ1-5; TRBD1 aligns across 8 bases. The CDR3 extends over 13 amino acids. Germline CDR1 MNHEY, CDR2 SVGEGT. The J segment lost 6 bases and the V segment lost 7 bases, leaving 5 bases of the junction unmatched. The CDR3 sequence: CASTSGGIQPQHF. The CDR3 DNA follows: TGTGCCAGCACGTCAGGGGGCATTCAGCCCCAGCATTTT.

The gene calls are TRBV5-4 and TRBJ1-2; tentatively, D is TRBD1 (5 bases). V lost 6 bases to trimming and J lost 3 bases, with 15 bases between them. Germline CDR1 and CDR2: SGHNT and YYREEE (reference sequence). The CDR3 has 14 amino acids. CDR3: CASTWGWRDYGYTF. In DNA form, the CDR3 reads TGTGCCAGCACCTGGGGCTGGCGAGACTATGGCTACACCTTC.

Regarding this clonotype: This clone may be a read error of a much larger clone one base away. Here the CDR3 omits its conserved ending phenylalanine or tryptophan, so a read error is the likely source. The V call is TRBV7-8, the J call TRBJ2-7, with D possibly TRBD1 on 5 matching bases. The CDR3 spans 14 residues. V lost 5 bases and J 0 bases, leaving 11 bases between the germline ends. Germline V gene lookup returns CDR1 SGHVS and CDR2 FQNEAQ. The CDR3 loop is CASSLRQSSYEQYL. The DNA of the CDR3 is TGTGCCAGCAGCCTCAGACAGTCCTCCTACGAGCAGTACTTA.

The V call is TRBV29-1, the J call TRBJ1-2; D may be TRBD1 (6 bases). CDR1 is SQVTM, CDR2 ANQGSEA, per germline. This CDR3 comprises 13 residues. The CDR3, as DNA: TGCGGCGATGAGGACGGGACACTCATAGACTACACCTTC. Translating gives CGDEDGTLIDYTF.

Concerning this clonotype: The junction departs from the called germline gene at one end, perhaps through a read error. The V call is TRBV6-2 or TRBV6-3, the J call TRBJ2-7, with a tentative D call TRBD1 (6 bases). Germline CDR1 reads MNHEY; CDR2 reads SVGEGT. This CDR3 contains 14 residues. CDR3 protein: CASSHSGQSYEQYF. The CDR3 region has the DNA TGTGCCAGCAGCCACTCCGGACAGTCCTACGAACAGTACTTC.

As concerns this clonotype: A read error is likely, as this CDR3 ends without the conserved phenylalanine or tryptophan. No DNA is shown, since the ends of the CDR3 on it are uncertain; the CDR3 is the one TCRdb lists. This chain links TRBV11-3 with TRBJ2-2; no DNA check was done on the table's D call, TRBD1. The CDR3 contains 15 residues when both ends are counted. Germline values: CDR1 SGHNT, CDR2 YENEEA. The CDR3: CASSLVSGGGGELFS.